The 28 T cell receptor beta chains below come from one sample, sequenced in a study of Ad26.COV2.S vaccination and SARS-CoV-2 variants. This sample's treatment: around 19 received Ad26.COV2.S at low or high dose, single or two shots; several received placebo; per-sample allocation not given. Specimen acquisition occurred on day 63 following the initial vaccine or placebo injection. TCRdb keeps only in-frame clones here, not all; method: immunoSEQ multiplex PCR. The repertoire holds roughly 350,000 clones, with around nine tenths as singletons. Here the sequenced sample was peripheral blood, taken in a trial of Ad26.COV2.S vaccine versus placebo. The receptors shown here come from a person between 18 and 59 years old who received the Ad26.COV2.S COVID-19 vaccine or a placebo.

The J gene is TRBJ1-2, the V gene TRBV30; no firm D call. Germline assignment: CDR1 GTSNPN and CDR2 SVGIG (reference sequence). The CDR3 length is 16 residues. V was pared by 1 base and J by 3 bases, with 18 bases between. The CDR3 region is CAWSGLSELLHYGYTF. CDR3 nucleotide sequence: TGTGCCTGGAGTGGTTTATCGGAACTACTGCACTATGGCTACACCTTC. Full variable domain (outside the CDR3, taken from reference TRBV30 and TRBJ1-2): SQTIHQWPATLVQPVGSPLSLECTVEGTSNPNLYWYRQAAGRGLQLLFYSVGIGQISSEVPQNLSASRPQDRQFILSSKKLLLSDSGFYLCAWSGLSELLHYGYTFGSGTRLTVV.

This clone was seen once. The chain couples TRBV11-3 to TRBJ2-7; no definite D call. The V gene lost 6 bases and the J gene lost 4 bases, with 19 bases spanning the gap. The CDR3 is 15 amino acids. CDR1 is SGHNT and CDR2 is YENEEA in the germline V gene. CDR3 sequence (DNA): TGTGCCAGCAGACGGAAGACAACACAGCCTTACGAGCAGTACTTC. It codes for CASRRKTTQPYEQYF.

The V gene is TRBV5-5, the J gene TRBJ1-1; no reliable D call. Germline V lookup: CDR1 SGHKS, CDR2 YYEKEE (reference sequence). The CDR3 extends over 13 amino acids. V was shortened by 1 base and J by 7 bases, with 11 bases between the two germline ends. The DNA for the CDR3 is TGTGCCAGCAGCTTGATACCAGGCAGTGAAGCTTTCTTT. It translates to CASSLIPGSEAFF.

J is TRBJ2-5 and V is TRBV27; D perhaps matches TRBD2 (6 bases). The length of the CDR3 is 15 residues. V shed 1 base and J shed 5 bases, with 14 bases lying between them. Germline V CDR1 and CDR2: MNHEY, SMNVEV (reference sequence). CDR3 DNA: TGTGCCAGCAGTTTATGGGGTATGGGGAGGGAGACCCAGTACTTC. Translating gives CASSLWGMGRETQYF.

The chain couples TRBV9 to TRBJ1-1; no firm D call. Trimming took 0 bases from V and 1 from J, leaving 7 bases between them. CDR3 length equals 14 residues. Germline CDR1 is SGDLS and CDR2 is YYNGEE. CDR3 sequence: CASSVGWKNTEAFF. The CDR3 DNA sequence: TGTGCCAGCAGCGTAGGATGGAAGAACACTGAAGCTTTCTTT.

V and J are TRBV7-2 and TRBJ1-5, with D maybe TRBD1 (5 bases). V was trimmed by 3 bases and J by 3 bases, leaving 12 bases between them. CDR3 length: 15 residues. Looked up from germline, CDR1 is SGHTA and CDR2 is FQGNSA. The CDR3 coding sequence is TGTGCCAGCAGCTTTCTCGGGGCAGACAATCAGCCCCAGCATTTT. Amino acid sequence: CASSFLGADNQPQHF.

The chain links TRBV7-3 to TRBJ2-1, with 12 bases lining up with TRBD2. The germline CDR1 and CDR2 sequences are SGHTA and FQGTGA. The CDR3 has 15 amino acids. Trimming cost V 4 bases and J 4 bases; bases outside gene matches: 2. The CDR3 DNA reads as TGTGCCAGCAGCTCCGGGACTAGCGGGTACAATGAGCAGTTCTTC. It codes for CASSSGTSGYNEQFF.

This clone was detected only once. CDR3 DNA: TGTGCCAGCAGTGAATCGGCAGGGCTCACAAGTGTGACCCAGTACTTC. Amino acids: CASSESAGLTSVTQYF. The chain employs TRBV25-1 and TRBJ2-5, with D maybe TRBD1 (5 bases). Deletions cut 1 base from V and 7 bases from J, with 19 bases between. CDR3 length: 16 amino acids. The germline gives CDR1 MGHDK, CDR2 SYGVNS.

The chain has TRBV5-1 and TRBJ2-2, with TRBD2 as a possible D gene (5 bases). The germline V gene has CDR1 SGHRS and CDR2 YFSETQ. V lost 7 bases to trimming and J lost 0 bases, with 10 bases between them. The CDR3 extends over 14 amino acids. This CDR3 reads CASERTSNTGELFF. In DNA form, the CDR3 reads TGCGCCAGCGAGAGGACTTCGAACACCGGGGAGCTGTTTTTT.

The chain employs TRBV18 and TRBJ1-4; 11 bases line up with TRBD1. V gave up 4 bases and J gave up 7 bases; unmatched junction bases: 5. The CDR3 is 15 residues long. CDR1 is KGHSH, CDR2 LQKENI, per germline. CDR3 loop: CASSLRTGGGEKLFF. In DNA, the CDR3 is TGTGCCAGCTCACTGCGGACAGGGGGCGGTGAAAAACTGTTTTTT.

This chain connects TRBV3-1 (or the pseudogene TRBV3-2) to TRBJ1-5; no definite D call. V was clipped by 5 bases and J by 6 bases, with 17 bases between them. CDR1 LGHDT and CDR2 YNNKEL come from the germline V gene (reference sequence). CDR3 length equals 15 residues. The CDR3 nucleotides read TGTGCCAGCAGCAGTGGACGGCAGAAGGGTCAGCCCCAGCATTTT. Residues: CASSSGRQKGQPQHF.

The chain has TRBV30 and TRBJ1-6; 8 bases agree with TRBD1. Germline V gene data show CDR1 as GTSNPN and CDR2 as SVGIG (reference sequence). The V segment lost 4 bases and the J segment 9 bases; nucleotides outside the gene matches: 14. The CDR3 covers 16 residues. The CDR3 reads CAWTIDPRTGISPLHF. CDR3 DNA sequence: TGTGCCTGGACCATAGACCCCCGGACAGGGATTTCACCCCTCCACTTT.

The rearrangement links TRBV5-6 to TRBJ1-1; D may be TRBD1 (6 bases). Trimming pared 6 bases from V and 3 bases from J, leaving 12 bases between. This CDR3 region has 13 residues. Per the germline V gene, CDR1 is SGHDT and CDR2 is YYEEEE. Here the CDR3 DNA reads TGTGCCAGCATGAACAGGGTGTACACTGAAGCTTTCTTT. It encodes CASMNRVYTEAFF.

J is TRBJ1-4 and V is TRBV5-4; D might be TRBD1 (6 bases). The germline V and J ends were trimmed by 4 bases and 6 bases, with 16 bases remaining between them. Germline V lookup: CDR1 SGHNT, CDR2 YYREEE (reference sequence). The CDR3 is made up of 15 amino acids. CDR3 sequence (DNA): TGTGCCAGCAGCCCAGAGGGGGGGGAACATGAAAAACTGTTTTTT. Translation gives CASSPEGGEHEKLFF. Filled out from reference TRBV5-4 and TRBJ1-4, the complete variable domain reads ETGVTQSPTHLIKTRGQQVTLRCSSQSGHNTVSWYQQALGQGPQFIFQYYREEENGRGNFPPRFSGLQFPNYSSELNVNALELDDSALYLCASSPEGGEHEKLFFGSGTQLSVL.

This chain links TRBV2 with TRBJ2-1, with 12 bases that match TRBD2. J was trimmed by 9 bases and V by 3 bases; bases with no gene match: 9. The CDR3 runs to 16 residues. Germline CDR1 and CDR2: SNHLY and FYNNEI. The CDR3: CASSEAGLAGMGEQFF. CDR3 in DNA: TGTGCCAGCAGTGAGGCAGGACTAGCGGGAATGGGTGAGCAGTTCTTC.

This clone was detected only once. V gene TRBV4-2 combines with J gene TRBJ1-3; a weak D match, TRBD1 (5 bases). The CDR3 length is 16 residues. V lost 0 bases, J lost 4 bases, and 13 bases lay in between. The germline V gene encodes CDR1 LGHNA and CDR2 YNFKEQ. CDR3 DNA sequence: TGTGCCAGCAGCCAAGATGCCGGGGGGAGAGGAAACACCATATATTTT. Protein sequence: CASSQDAGGRGNTIYF.

Written as DNA, the CDR3 is TGTGCCAGCAGTGACCAACCCGGGGATACGCAGTATTTT. As protein: CASSDQPGDTQYF. The V call is TRBV2, the J call TRBJ2-3; no clear D. The length of the CDR3 is 13 residues. Trimming took off 3 bases at V and 6 bases at J, with 10 bases between the two ends. The germline CDR1 and CDR2 sequences are SNHLY and FYNNEI.

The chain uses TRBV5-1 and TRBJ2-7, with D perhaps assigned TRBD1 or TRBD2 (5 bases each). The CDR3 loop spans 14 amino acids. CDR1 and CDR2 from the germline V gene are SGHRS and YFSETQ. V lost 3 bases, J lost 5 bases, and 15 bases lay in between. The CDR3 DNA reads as TGCGCCAGCAGCTACCGGGACCCCCTCCACGAGCAGTACTTC. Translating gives CASSYRDPLHEQYF.

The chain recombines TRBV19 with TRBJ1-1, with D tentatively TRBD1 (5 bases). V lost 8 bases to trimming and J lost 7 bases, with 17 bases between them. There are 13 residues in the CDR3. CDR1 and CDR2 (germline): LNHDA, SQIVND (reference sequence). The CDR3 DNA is TGTGCCAGTTTTTTCGGCGGGGACGGTGAAGCTTTCTTT. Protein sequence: CASFFGGDGEAFF.

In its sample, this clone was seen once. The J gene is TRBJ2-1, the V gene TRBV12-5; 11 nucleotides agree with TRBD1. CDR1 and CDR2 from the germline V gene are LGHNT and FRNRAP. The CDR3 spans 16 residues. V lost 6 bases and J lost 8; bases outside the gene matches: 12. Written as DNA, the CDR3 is TGTGCTAGTGGCTTGCCCGGACAGGGGGCTTTTTATGAGCAGTTCTTC. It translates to CASGLPGQGAFYEQFF. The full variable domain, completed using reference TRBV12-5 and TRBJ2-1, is DARVTQTPRHKVTEMGQEVTMRCQPILGHNTVFWYRQTMMQGLELLAYFRNRAPLDDSGMPKDRFSAEMPDATLATLKIQPSEPRDSAVYFCASGLPGQGAFYEQFFGPGTRLTVL.

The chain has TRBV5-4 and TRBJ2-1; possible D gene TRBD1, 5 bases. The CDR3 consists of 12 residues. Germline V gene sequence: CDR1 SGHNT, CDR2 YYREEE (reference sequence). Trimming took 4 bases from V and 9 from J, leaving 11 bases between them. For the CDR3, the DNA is TGTGCCAGCAGCCCAGGGCCGATTGAGCAGTTCTTC. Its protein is CASSPGPIEQFF.

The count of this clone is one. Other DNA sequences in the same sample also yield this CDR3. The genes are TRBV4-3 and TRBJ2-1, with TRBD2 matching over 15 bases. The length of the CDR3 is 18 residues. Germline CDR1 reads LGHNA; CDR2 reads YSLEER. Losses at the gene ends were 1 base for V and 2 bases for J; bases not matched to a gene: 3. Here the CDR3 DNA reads TGCGCCAGCAGCCAAGGGACTAGCGGGGGGGCCGCCTACAATGAGCAGTTCTTC. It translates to CASSQGTSGGAAYNEQFF.

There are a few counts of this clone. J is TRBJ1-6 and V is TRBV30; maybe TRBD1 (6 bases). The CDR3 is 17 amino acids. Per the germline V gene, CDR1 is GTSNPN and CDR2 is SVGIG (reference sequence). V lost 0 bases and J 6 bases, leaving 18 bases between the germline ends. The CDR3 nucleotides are TGTGCCTGGAGTGTAGTCTTCAGGGGAAAGACTAATTCACCCCTCCACTTT. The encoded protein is CAWSVVFRGKTNSPLHF.

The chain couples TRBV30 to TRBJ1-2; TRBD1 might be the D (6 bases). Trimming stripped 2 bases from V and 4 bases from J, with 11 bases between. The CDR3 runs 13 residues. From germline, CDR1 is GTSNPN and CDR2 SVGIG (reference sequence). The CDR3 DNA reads TGTGCCTGGAGTCAGGACAGCTTCTATGGCTACACCTTC. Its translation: CAWSQDSFYGYTF.

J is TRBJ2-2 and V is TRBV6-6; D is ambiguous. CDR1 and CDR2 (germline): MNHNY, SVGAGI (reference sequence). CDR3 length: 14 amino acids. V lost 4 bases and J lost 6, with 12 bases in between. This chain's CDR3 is CASSSYGFPGELFF. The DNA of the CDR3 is TGTGCCAGCAGTTCGTACGGATTCCCCGGGGAGCTGTTTTTT.

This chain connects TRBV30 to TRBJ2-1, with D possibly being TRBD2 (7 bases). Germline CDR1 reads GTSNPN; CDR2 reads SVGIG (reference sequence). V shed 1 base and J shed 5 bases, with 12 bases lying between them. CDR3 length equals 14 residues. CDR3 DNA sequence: TGTGCCTGGAGTGCCGGGGGGCAACACAATGAGCAGTTCTTC. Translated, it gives CAWSAGGQHNEQFF.

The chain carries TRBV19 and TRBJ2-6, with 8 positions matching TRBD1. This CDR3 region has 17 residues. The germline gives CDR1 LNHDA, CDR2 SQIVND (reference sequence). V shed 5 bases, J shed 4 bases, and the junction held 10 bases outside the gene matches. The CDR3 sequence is CASSPRDRSAGANVLTF. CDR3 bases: TGTGCCAGTAGTCCACGGGACAGGTCCGCGGGGGCCAACGTCCTGACTTTC.

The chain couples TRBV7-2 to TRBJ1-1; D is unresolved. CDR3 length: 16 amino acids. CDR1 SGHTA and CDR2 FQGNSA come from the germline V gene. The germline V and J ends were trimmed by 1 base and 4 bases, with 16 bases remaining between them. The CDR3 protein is CASSLGSRELATEAFF. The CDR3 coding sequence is TGTGCCAGCAGCTTAGGGTCAAGGGAATTGGCCACTGAAGCTTTCTTT.